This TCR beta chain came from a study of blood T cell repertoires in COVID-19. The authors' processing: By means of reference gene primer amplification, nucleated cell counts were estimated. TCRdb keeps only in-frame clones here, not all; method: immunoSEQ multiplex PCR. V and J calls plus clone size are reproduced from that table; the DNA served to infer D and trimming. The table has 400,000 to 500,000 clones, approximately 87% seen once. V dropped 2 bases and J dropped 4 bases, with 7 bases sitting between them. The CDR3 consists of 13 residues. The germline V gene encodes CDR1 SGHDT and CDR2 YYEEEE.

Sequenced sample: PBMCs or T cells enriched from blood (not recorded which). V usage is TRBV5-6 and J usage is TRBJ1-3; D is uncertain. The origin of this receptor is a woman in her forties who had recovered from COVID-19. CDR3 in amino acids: CASSFYRGNTIYF. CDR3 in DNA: TGTGCCAGCAGCTTCTACCGAGGAAACACCATATATTTT.